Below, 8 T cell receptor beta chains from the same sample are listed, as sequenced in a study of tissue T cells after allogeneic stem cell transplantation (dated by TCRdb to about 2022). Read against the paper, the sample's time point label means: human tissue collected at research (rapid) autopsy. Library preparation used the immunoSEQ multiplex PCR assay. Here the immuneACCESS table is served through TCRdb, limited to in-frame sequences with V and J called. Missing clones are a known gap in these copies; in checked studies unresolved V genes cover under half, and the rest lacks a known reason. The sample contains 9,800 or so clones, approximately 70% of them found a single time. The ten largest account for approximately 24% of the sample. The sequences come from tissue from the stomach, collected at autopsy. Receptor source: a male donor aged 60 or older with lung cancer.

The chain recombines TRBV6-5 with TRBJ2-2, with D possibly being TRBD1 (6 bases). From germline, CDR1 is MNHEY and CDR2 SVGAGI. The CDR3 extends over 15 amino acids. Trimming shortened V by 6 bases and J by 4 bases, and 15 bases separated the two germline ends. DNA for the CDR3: TGTGCCAGCAGGGTGGGGGCCGGTAGCACCGGGGAGCTGTTTTTT. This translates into CASRVGAGSTGELFF.

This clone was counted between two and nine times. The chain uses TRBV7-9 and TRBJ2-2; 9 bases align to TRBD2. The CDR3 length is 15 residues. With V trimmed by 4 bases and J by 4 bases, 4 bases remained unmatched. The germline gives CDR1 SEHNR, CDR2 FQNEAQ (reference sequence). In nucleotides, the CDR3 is TGTGCCAGCAGCTACCTAGCGGGAACCACCGGGGAGCTGTTTTTT. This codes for CASSYLAGTTGELFF. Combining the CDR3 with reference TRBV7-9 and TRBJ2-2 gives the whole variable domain DTGVSQNPRHKITKRGQNVTFRCDPISEHNRLYWYRQTLGQGPEFLTYFQNEAQLEKSRLLSDRFSAERPKGSFSTLEIQRTEQGDSAMYLCASSYLAGTTGELFFGEGSRLTVL.

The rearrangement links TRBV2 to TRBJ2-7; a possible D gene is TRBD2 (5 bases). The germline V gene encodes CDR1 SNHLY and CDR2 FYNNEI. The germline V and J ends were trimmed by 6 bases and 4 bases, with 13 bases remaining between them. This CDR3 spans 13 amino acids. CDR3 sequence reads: CASREASLYEQYF. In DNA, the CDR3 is TGTGCCAGCAGGGAGGCAAGTCTTTACGAGCAGTACTTC. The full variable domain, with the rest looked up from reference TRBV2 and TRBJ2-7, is EPEVTQTPSHQVTQMGQEVILRCVPISNHLYFYWYRQILGQKVEFLVSFYNNEISEKSEIFDDQFSVERPDGSNFTLKIRSTKLEDSAMYFCASREASLYEQYFGPGTRLTVT.

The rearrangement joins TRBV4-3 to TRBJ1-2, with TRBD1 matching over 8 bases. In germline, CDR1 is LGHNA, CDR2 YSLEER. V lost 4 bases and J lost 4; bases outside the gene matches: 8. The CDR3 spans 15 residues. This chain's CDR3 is CASSRGQGGIYGYTF. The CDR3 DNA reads TGCGCCAGCAGCCGCGGACAGGGAGGTATCTATGGCTACACCTTC.

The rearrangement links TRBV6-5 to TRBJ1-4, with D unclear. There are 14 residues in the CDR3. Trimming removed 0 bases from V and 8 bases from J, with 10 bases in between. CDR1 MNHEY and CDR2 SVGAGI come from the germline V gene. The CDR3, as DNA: TGTGCCAGCAGTTACTCTGGCAGCTTGGAAAAACTGTTTTTT. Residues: CASSYSGSLEKLFF.

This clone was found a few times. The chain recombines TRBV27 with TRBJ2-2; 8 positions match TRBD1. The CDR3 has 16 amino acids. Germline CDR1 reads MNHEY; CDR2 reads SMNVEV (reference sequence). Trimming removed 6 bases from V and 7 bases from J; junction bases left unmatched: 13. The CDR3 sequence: CASSQGAGWDFGELFF. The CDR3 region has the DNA TGTGCCAGCAGCCAGGGGGCAGGGTGGGATTTCGGGGAGCTGTTTTTT.

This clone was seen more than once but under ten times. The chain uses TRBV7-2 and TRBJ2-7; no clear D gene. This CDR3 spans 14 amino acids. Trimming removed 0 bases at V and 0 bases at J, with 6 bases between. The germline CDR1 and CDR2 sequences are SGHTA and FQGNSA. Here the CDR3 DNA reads TGTGCCAGCAGCTTAGCGCCGGGCTCCTACGAGCAGTACTTC. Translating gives CASSLAPGSYEQYF.

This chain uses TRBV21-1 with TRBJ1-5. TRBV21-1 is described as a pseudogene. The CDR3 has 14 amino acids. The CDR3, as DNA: TGTGCCAGCAGCCTCGGGCAGGGCAATCAGCCCCAGCATTTT. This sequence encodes CASSLGQGNQPQHF.